This T cell receptor beta chain was captured in a study of blood T cells in healthy people across ages. General study points: Strong correlation was found linking TCR beta diversity to naive T cell percentage. Age advanced and TCR beta diversity per million T cells fell, roughly linearly. Both naive CD4+ cell counts and diversity were greater in long-lived donors than in aged donors. Unknown donor CMV status possibly confounded expanded clonotype changes.

Together with a sample-barcoded 5' primer, a J-beta primer mix was included in a second PCR lasting about 6 to 11 cycles. One entry per CDR3 protein, called by TCRdb with MiXCR from the 5' RACE reads. The profile shows under 850,000 distinct CDR3 sequences, about 37% of them singletons. V was trimmed by 0 bases and J by 5 bases, leaving 7 bases between them. The germline V gene encodes CDR1 MGHRA and CDR2 YSYEKL. The CDR3 extends over 13 amino acids. This clonotype was picked up many times. Its antigen is not known. The sample was blood. The TCR comes from a man aged 18 to 29 in good health. The genes are TRBV4-1 and TRBJ1-1; D gene ambiguous. CDR3 coding DNA: TGCGCCAGCAGCCAAGATTGGAGGACTGAAGCTTTCTTT. This codes for CASSQDWRTEAFF.